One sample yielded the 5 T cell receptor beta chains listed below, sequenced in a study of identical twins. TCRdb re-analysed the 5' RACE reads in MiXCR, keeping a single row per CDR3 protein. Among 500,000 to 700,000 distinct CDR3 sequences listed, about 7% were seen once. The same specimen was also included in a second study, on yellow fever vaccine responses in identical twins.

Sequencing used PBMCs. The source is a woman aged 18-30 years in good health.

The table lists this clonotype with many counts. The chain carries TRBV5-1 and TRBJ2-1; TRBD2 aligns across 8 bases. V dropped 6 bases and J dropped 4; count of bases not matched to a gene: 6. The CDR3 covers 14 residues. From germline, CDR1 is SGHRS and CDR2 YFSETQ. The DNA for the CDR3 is TGCGCCAGCAAACTAGCGGTGGATTACAATGAGCAGTTCTTC. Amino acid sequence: CASKLAVDYNEQFF.

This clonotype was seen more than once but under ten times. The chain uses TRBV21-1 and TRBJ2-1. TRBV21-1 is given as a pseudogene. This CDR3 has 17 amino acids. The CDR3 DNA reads TGTGCCACCACAAATACGGTGCGAACGGGTTCCTACAATGAGCAGTTCTTC. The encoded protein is CATTNTVRTGSYNEQFF.

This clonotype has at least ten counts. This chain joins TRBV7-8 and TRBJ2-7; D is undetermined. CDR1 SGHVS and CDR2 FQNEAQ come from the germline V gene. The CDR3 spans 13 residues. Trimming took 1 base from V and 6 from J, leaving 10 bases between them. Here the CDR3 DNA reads TGTGCCAGCAGCTTAGTTTACGACTCCGAGCAGTACGTC. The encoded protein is CASSLVYDSEQYV.

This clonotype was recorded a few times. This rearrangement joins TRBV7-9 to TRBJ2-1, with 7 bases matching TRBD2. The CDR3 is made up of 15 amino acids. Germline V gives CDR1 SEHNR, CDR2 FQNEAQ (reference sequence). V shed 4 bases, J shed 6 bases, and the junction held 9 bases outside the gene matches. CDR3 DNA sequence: TGTGCCAGCAGCTCGACTAGCTTTGGGCGCAATGAGCAGTTCTTC. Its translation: CASSSTSFGRNEQFF.

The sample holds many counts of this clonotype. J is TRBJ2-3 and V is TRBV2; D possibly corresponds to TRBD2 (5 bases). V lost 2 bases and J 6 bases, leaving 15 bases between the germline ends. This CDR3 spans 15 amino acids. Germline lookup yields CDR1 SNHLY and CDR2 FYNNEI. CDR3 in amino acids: CASSELLGIGDTQYF. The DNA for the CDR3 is TGTGCCAGCAGTGAATTACTCGGGATTGGGGATACGCAGTATTTT. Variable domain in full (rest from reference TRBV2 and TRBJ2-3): EPEVTQTPSHQVTQMGQEVILRCVPISNHLYFYWYRQILGQKVEFLVSFYNNEISEKSEIFDDQFSVERPDGSNFTLKIRSTKLEDSAMYFCASSELLGIGDTQYFGPGTRLTVL.